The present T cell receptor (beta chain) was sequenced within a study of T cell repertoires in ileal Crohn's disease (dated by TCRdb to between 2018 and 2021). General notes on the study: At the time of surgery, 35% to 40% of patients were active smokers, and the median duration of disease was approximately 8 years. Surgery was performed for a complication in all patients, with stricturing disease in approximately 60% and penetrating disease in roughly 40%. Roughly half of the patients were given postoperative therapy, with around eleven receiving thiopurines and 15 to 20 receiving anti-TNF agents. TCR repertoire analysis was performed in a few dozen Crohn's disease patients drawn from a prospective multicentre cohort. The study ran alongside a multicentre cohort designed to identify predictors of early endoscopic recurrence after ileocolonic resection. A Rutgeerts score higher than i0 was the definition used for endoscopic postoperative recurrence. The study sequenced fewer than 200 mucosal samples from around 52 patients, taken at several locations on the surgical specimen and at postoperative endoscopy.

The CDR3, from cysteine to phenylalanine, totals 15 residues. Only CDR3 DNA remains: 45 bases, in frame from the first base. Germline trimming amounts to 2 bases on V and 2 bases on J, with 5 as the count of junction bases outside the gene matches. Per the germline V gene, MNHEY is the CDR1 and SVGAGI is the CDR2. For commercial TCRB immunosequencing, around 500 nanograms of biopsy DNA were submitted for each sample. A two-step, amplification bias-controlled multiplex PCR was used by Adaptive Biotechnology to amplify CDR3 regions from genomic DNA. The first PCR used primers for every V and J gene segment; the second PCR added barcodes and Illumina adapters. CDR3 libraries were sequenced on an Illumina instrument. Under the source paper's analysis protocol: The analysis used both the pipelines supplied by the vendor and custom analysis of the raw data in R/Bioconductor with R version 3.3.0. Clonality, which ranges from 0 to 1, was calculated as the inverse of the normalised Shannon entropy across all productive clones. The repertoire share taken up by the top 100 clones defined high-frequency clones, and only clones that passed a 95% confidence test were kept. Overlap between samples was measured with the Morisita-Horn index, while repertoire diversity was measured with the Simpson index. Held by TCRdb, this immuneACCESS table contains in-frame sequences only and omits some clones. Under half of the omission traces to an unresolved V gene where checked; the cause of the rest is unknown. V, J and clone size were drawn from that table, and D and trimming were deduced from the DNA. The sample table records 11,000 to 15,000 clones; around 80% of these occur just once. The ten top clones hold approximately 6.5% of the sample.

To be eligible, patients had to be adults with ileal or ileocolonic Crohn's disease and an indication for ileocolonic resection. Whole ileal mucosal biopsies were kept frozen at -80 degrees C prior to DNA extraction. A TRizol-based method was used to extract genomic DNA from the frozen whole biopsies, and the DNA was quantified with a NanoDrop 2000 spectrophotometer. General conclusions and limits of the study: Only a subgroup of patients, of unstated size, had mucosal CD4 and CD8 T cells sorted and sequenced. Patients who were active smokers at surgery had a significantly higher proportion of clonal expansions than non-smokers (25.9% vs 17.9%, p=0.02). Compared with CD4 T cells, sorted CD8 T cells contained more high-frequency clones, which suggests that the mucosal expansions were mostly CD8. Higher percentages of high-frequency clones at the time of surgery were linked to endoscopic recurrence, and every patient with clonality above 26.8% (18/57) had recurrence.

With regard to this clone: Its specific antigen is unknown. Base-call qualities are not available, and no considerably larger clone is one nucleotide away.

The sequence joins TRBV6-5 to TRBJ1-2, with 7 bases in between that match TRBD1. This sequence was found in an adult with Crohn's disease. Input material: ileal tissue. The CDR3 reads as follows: CASSYDRAGNYGYTF. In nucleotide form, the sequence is TGTGCCAGCAGTTACGACAGGGCGGGCAACTATGGCTACACCTTC.